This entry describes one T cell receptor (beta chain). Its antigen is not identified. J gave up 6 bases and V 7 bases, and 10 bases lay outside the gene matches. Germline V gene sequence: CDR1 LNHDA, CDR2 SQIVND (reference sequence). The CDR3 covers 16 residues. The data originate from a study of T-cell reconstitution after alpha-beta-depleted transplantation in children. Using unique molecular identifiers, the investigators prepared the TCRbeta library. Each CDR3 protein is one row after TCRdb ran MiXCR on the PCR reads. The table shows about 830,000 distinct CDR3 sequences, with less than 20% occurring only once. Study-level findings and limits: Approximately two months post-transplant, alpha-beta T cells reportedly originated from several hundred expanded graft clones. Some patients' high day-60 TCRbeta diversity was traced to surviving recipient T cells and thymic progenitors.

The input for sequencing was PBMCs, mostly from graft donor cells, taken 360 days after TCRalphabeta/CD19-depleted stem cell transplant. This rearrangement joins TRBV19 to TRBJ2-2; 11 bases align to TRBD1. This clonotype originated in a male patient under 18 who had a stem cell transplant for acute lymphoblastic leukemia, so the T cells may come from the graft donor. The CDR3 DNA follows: TGTGCCAGTAAGAGGTTAGGACAGGGGGCCTCCGGGGAGCTGTTTTTT. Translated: CASKRLGQGASGELFF.